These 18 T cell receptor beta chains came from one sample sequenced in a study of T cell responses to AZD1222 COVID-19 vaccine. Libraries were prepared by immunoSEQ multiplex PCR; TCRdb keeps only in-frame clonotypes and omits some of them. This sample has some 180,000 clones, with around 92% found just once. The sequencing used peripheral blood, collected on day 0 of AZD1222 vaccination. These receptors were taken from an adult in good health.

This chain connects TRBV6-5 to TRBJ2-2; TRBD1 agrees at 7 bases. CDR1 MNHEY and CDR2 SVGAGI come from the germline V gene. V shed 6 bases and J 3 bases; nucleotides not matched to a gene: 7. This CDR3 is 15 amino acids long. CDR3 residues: CASSKGQTHTGELFF. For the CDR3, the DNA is TGTGCCAGCAGCAAGGGACAGACCCACACCGGGGAGCTGTTTTTT.

CDR3 amino acids: CASSLRGTDTQYF. The CDR3 DNA reads TGTGCCAGCAGCCTGAGGGGGACAGATACGCAGTATTTT. The chain employs TRBV27 and TRBJ2-3; the D gene is possibly TRBD1 (6 bases). CDR3 length: 13 residues. V was clipped by 6 bases and J by 3 bases, with 10 bases between them. CDR1 and CDR2 (germline): MNHEY, SMNVEV (reference sequence).

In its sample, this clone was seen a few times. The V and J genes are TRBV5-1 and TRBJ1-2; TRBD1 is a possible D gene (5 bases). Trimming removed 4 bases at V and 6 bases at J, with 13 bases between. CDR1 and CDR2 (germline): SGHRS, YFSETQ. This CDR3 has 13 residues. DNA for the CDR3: TGCGCCAGCAGCCAGACGGCAGGGCATGGCTACACCTTC. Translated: CASSQTAGHGYTF.

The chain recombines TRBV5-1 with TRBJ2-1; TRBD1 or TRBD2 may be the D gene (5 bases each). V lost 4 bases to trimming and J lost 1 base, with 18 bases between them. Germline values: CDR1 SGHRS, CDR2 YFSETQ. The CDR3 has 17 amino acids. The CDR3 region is CASSLRERGRSYNEQFF. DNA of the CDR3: TGCGCCAGCAGCCTGAGAGAGAGGGGTCGATCCTACAATGAGCAGTTCTTC.

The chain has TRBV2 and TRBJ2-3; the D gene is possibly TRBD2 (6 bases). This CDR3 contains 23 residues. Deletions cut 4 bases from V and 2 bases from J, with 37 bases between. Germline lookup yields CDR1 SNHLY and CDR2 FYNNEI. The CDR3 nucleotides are TGTGCCAGCAGTGCCACGGGAGAAGGACCCGCCGAGGACCGCGTTAAGACCACAGATACGCAGTATTTT. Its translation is CASSATGEGPAEDRVKTTDTQYF.

This chain's CDR3 is CASSSQGRSTEAFF. CDR3 bases: TGTGCCAGCAGCTCCCAGGGGAGGTCCACTGAAGCTTTCTTT. The chain has TRBV7-2 and TRBJ1-1, with TRBD1 as a possible D gene (6 bases). CDR3 length: 14 residues. Germline values: CDR1 SGHTA, CDR2 FQGNSA. The V and J ends lost 4 bases and 4 bases respectively, with 13 bases between them. The entire variable domain, with the rest obtained from reference TRBV7-2 and TRBJ1-1, is as follows: GAGVSQSPSNKVTEKGKDVELRCDPISGHTALYWYRQSLGQGLEFLIYFQGNSAPDKSGLPSDRFSAERTGGSVSTLTIQRTQQEDSAVYLCASSSQGRSTEAFFGQGTRLTVV.

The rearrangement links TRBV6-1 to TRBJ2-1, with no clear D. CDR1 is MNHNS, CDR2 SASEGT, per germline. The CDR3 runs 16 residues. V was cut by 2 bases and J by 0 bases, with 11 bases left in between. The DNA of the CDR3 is TGTGCCAGCAGTGAATTTGTGTCGAGCTCCTACAATGAGCAGTTCTTC. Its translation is CASSEFVSSSYNEQFF.

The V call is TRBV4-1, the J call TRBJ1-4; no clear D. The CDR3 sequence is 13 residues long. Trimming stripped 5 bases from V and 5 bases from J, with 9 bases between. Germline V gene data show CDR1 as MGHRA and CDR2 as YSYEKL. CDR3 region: CASSYEANEKLFF. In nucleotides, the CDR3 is TGCGCCAGCAGCTACGAAGCGAATGAAAAACTGTTTTTT.

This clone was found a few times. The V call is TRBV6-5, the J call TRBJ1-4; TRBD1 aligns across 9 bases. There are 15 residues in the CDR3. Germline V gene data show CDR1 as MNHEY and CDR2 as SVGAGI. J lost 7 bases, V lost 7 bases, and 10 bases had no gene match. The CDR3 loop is CASTQGGQGGEKLFF. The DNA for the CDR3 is TGTGCCAGCACCCAGGGGGGACAGGGAGGTGAAAAACTGTTTTTT.

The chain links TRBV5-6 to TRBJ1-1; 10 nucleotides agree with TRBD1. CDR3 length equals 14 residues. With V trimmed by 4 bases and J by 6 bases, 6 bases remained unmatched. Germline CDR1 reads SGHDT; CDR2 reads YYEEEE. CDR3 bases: TGTGCCAGCAGCACCCTGGACAGGGGGGCTGAAGCTTTCTTT. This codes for CASSTLDRGAEAFF.

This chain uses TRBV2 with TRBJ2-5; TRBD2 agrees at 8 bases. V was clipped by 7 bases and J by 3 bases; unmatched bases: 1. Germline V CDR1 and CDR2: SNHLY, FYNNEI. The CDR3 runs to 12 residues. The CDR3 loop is CASKLAEETQYF. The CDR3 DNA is TGTGCCAGCAAACTAGCGGAAGAGACCCAGTACTTC.

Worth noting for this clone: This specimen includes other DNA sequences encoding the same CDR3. The CDR3 DNA is TGCGCCAGCAGCTCGGGACAGCCAAACACTGAAGCTTTCTTT. Protein sequence: CASSSGQPNTEAFF. J is TRBJ1-1 and V is TRBV5-1; 7 bases fit TRBD1. The trim removed 3 bases at V and 2 bases at J, leaving 4 bases unmatched. This CDR3 region has 14 residues. Germline CDR1 SGHRS, CDR2 YFSETQ.

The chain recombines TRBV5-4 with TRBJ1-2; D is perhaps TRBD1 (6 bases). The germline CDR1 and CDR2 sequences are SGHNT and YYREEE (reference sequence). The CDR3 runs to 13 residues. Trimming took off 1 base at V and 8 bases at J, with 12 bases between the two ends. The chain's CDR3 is CASSLRQGNGYTF. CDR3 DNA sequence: TGTGCCAGCAGCTTGAGGCAGGGGAACGGCTACACCTTC. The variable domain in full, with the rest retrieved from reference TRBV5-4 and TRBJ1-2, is ETGVTQSPTHLIKTRGQQVTLRCSSQSGHNTVSWYQQALGQGPQFIFQYYREEENGRGNFPPRFSGLQFPNYSSELNVNALELDDSALYLCASSLRQGNGYTFGSGTRLTVV.

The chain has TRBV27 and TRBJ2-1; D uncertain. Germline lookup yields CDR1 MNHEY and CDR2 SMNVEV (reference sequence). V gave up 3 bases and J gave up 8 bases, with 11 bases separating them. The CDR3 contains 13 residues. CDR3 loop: CASSFKGIDEQFF. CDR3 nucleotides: TGTGCCAGCAGTTTTAAGGGAATCGATGAGCAGTTCTTC.

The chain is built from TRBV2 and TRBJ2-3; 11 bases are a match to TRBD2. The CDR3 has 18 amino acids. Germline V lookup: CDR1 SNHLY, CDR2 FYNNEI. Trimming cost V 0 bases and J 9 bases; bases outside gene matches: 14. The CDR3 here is CASSEALRPGTSGLTQYF. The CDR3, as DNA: TGTGCCAGCAGTGAAGCGCTCCGGCCGGGGACTAGCGGATTAACGCAGTATTTT. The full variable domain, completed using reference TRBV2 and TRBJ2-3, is EPEVTQTPSHQVTQMGQEVILRCVPISNHLYFYWYRQILGQKVEFLVSFYNNEISEKSEIFDDQFSVERPDGSNFTLKIRSTKLEDSAMYFCASSEALRPGTSGLTQYFGPGTRLTVL.

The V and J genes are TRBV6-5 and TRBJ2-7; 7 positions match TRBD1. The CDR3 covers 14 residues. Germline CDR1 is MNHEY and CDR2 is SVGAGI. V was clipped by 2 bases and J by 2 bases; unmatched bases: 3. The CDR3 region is CASSYRTGAYEQYF. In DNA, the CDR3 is TGTGCCAGCAGTTACCGGACAGGCGCCTACGAGCAGTACTTC.

The CDR3 nucleotides read TGTGCCAGTAGTACATCACCAGACAGCACGCGCTACACCTTC. It translates to CASSTSPDSTRYTF. The V call is TRBV19, the J call TRBJ1-2; TRBD1 might be the D (5 bases). CDR3 length equals 14 residues. Germline lookup yields CDR1 LNHDA and CDR2 SQIVND (reference sequence). Trimming removed 4 bases from V and 9 bases from J, with 18 bases in between.

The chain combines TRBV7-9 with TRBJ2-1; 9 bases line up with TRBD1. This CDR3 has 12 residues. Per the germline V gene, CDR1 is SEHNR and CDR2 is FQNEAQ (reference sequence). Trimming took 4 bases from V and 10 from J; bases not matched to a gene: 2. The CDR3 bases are TGTGCCAGCAGCTCCGGGACAGGGGAGCAGTTCTTC. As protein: CASSSGTGEQFF.